This TCR beta chain was sequenced in a study of early T cells in non-severe SARS-CoV-2 infection. Notes on this clonotype: Antigen unknown.

MiXCR, applied by TCRdb to the 5' RACE reads, yields one record per CDR3 protein. The sample includes some 81,000 distinct CDR3 sequences, roughly a sixth of them seen just once. CDR3 size: 16 residues. The ends lost 4 bases at V and 6 bases at J; junction bases unmatched: 7. Germline V gives CDR1 SGHRS, CDR2 YFSETQ. Study results and caveats: A preference for anti-spike CD8 responses marked VDJdb matching, which missed private and CD4 specificities.

The TCR originated in an adult who was a healthcare worker with PCR-confirmed SARS-CoV-2 infection or an uninfected control (not recorded which). V and J are TRBV5-1 and TRBJ2-1; 13 nucleotides agree with TRBD2. Material: whole blood. CDR3 in amino acids: CASSRPGTSGANEQFF. CDR3 nucleotide sequence: TGCGCCAGCAGCCGGCCCGGGACTAGCGGGGCCAATGAGCAGTTCTTC.